The 18 T cell receptor beta chains given below trace back to one sample, sequenced in a study of spatial heterogeneity in lung cancer. Study-wide results and limits: Expanded alpha and beta TCR counts within tumors tracked tumor mutation counts.

MiXCR, run by TCRdb on the 5' RACE reads, gives a single entry per CDR3 protein. The repertoire consists of 16,000 or so distinct CDR3 sequences, with about 6.1% occurring once and the leading ten covering 9% to 12%. Time point described: sample taken at primary tumor resection. The antigens these receptors bind are not known. The sample in question was lung tumor tissue, obtained at surgery. The origin of the receptors is a female donor with early-stage non-small cell lung cancer.

This clonotype was seen at least ten times. Found in a library prepared for alpha chains, this beta chain is an off-target read, and its abundance has little meaning. This chain connects TRBV4-2 to TRBJ2-2; a weak D match, TRBD2 (6 bases). V lost 0 bases to trimming and J lost 3 bases, with 17 bases between them. Germline CDR1 LGHNA, CDR2 YNFKEQ. This CDR3 has 18 amino acids. The CDR3 coding sequence is TGTGCCAGCAGCCAAGAGGGGGTAAGCAGGGAGGACACCGGGGAGCTGTTTTTT. Protein: CASSQEGVSREDTGELFF.

At least ten counts were recorded for this clonotype. With the library built for alpha chains, this beta chain is off target and its frequency is not meaningful. The chain combines TRBV5-1 with TRBJ2-3, with a tentative D call TRBD1 (6 bases). This CDR3 comprises 14 residues. With 0 bases removed from V and 3 bases from J, the gap between germline ends came to 8 bases. The germline V gene encodes CDR1 SGHRS and CDR2 YFSETQ. The CDR3, as DNA: TGCGCCAGCAGCTTGGGACAGGCGACAGATACGCAGTATTTT. It translates to CASSLGQATDTQYF.

Comment on this clonotype: This beta chain appears as a stray read in a library generated for alpha chains; its size is not informative. The chain recombines TRBV5-1 with TRBJ2-3; a weak D match, TRBD2 (5 bases). Germline lookup yields CDR1 SGHRS and CDR2 YFSETQ. This CDR3 spans 17 amino acids. With 6 bases removed from V and 0 bases from J, the gap between germline ends came to 20 bases. In nucleotides, the CDR3 is TGCGCCAGCACTACCGGGGAGCGGATAATTAGCACAGATACGCAGTATTTT. Its protein product is CASTTGERIISTDTQYF.

This clonotype was found many times. The library was prepared for alpha chains; this beta chain is a stray read, so its frequency means little. The gene calls are TRBV10-3 and TRBJ2-5, with 7 bases identical to TRBD2. V gave up 3 bases and J gave up 5 bases; unmatched junction bases: 6. The CDR3 has 14 amino acids. Germline assignment: CDR1 ENHRY and CDR2 SYGVKD. The CDR3 DNA reads as TGTGCCATCAGTGACCCGACTAGCCGGGAGACCCAGTACTTC. It translates to CAISDPTSRETQYF.

The table lists this clonotype with many counts. Because the library targeted alpha chains, this beta chain is an off-target read whose size means little. J is TRBJ2-1 and V is TRBV12-3 or TRBV12-4; D not resolved. V lost 5 bases, J lost 10 bases, and 12 bases lay in between. The CDR3 totals 12 residues. This CDR3 is CASSPLITEQFF. The CDR3 DNA reads as TGTGCCAGCAGTCCGCTTATTACCGAGCAGTTCTTC.

The sample holds many counts of this clonotype. In a library made to pick up alpha chains, this beta chain is a stray read with a size that means little. The chain is built from TRBV5-1 and TRBJ2-7, with a tentative D call TRBD1 (6 bases). Trimming removed 4 bases from V and 5 bases from J, with 16 bases in between. Germline V gives CDR1 SGHRS, CDR2 YFSETQ. The CDR3 totals 14 residues. CDR3 bases: TGCGCCAGCAGCAAGCCAGGGGTCCCAGACGAGCAGTACTTC. This translates into CASSKPGVPDEQYF.

A note on this clonotype: This beta chain is a stray read from a library made for alpha chains; its abundance is not meaningful. This chain uses TRBV5-1 with TRBJ2-5, with TRBD2 identical over 12 bases. CDR3 size: 13 residues. The J segment lost 5 bases and the V segment lost 5 bases, leaving 1 base of the junction unmatched. The germline gives CDR1 SGHRS, CDR2 YFSETQ. Written as DNA, the CDR3 is TGCGCCAGCAGTGGGACTAGCGGGGAGACCCAGTACTTC. It translates to CASSGTSGETQYF.

This clonotype has a count of ten or more. Since it is a stray read in a library aimed at alpha chains, this beta chain has a size that is not meaningful. The CDR3 sequence: CASSLEAGGRNEQFF. For the CDR3, the DNA is TGCGCCAGCAGCTTGGAAGCGGGAGGGCGCAATGAGCAGTTCTTC. The chain couples TRBV5-1 to TRBJ2-1, with 10 bases lining up with TRBD2. CDR1 and CDR2 (germline): SGHRS, YFSETQ. This CDR3 is 15 amino acids long. V gave up 0 bases and J gave up 6 bases; unmatched junction bases: 3.

Points on this clonotype: This beta chain came through as a stray read in a library set up for alpha chains, and its size says little. This sequence joins TRBV20-1 and TRBJ2-1; 10 bases fit TRBD2. V shed 4 bases and J 0 bases; nucleotides not matched to a gene: 0. The CDR3 sequence is 14 residues long. Germline assignment: CDR1 DFQATT and CDR2 SNEGSKA (reference sequence). This chain's CDR3 is CSATSGSSYNEQFF. In nucleotides, the CDR3 is TGCAGTGCTACTAGCGGGAGCTCCTACAATGAGCAGTTCTTC.

This clonotype appeared many times. The library was designed around alpha chains, so this beta chain is a stray read whose abundance carries little weight. This chain joins TRBV9 and TRBJ2-5, with TRBD1 identical over 9 bases. Germline assignment: CDR1 SGDLS and CDR2 YYNGEE. The CDR3 sequence is 13 residues long. V lost 3 bases and J lost 4; bases outside the gene matches: 1. DNA for the CDR3: TGTGCCAGCAGCGCGGGACAGGGAGAGACCCAGTACTTC. Protein sequence: CASSAGQGETQYF.

In this sample, this clonotype turned up many times. Found in a library prepared for alpha chains, this beta chain is an off-target read, and its abundance has little meaning. The chain joins TRBV7-2 to TRBJ2-1; TRBD2 aligns across 14 bases. CDR3 size: 18 residues. J gave up 8 bases and V 4 bases, and 13 bases lay outside the gene matches. CDR1 is SGHTA, CDR2 FQGNSA, per germline. The CDR3 nucleotides are TGTGCCAGCAGCTACAAACCCCTCGGACTAGCGGGAGGCTATGAGCAGTTCTTC. The encoded protein is CASSYKPLGLAGGYEQFF.

This clonotype is categorized as medium-sized (0.01 to 0.1%). This beta chain is a stray read from a library made for alpha chains; its abundance is not meaningful. The rearrangement links TRBV19 to TRBJ2-2; 10 bases align to TRBD2. Germline lookup yields CDR1 LNHDA and CDR2 SQIVND (reference sequence). The V segment lost 5 bases and the J segment 3 bases; nucleotides outside the gene matches: 6. This CDR3 contains 16 residues. DNA of the CDR3: TGTGCCAGTAGTCCGGGTAGCGGGAGGTACACCGGGGAGCTGTTTTTT. Its protein is CASSPGSGRYTGELFF.

This clonotype has ten or more counts. For a library built for alpha chains, this beta chain is a stray read; little rests on its size. The CDR3 coding sequence is TGTGCCAGCAGCTCACTAGCGGGATCAGAGACCCAGTACTTC. Amino acids: CASSSLAGSETQYF. This chain joins TRBV5-5 and TRBJ2-5, with 10 bases matching TRBD2. The ends lost 3 bases at V and 4 bases at J; junction bases unmatched: 3. The V gene's germline CDR1 is SGHKS and CDR2 YYEKEE (reference sequence). This CDR3 contains 14 residues.

This clonotype was observed many times. Since the library was made to target alpha chains, this beta chain is a stray read and its abundance is not meaningful. The chain uses TRBV12-3 or TRBV12-4 and TRBJ2-1, with 11 bases aligning to TRBD2. J lost 4 bases, V lost 6 bases, and 5 bases had no gene match. CDR3 length: 15 amino acids. The CDR3 spells CASSATSGSYNEQFF. The CDR3 DNA is TGTGCCAGCAGCGCCACTAGCGGGAGTTACAATGAGCAGTTCTTC.

As regards this clonotype: The size of this beta chain means little, since it is a stray read in a library made for alpha chains. This rearrangement joins TRBV7-8 to TRBJ2-3; 9 nucleotides match TRBD1. The CDR3 is 16 residues long. CDR1 is SGHVS and CDR2 is FQNEAQ in the germline V gene. V was clipped by 4 bases and J by 6 bases; unmatched bases: 11. The CDR3 loop reads CASSSSGQGFSDTQYF. The CDR3 region has the DNA TGTGCCAGCAGCTCGTCGGGACAGGGATTCTCGGATACGCAGTATTTT. Variable domain in full (rest from reference TRBV7-8 and TRBJ2-3): GAGVSQSPRYKVAKRGQDVALRCDPISGHVSLFWYQQALGQGPEFLTYFQNEAQLDKSGLPSDRFFAERPEGSVSTLKIQRTQQEDSAVYLCASSSSGQGFSDTQYFGPGTRLTVL.

In its sample, this clonotype was seen a few times. In a library made to pick up alpha chains, this beta chain is a stray read with a size that means little. The genes are TRBV20-1 and TRBJ2-3, with 9 positions matching TRBD2. With V trimmed by 6 bases and J by 5 bases, 15 bases remained unmatched. This CDR3 spans 16 amino acids. Germline V gene sequence: CDR1 DFQATT, CDR2 SNEGSKA (reference sequence). The CDR3 DNA reads as TGCAGTGCCAGGGGGGCGGGAGGGCCGATGAAAGATACGCAGTATTTT. As protein: CSARGAGGPMKDTQYF.

At least ten counts were recorded for this clonotype. The library was designed around alpha chains, so this beta chain is a stray read whose abundance carries little weight. The chain recombines TRBV4-1 with TRBJ1-1; 7 bases line up with TRBD1. This CDR3 spans 13 amino acids. After removal of 0 bases from V and 7 bases from J, the junction contained 2 bases not matched to a gene. Germline values: CDR1 MGHRA, CDR2 YSYEKL. Written as DNA, the CDR3 is TGCGCCAGCAGCCAAGATAGGGGGCTTGAAGCTTTCTTT. It translates to CASSQDRGLEAFF.

This clonotype was seen many times. This beta chain lies outside the target of a library built for alpha chains; its clone size means little. V and J are TRBV9 and TRBJ2-3, with D tentatively TRBD2 (8 bases). The CDR3 runs 15 residues. V shed 5 bases and J shed 3 bases, with 16 bases lying between them. Germline CDR1 SGDLS, CDR2 YYNGEE. The DNA of the CDR3 is TGTGCCAGCAGAAGAGGGGGCGGGAGGACAGATACGCAGTATTTT. Translating gives CASRRGGGRTDTQYF.